Following are 20 T cell receptor beta chains from one sample sequenced in a study of blood T cell repertoires in COVID-19. TCRdb's copy holds only in-frame clones and misses some; the assay was immunoSEQ multiplex PCR. Of 110,000 or so clones listed, roughly 85% are singletons. Source material: peripheral blood. Receptors originate from a middle-aged man with acute or convalescent COVID-19.

The chain couples TRBV30 to TRBJ1-1; TRBD1 is a possible D gene (5 bases). Germline assignment: CDR1 GTSNPN and CDR2 SVGIG (reference sequence). The CDR3 has 13 amino acids. V was shortened by 1 base and J by 3 bases, with 9 bases between the two germline ends. The CDR3 protein is CAWSGQFDTEAFF. The CDR3 DNA reads TGTGCCTGGAGTGGACAGTTCGACACTGAAGCTTTCTTT. The entire variable domain, with the rest obtained from reference TRBV30 and TRBJ1-1, is as follows: SQTIHQWPATLVQPVGSPLSLECTVEGTSNPNLYWYRQAAGRGLQLLFYSVGIGQISSEVPQNLSASRPQDRQFILSSKKLLLSDSGFYLCAWSGQFDTEAFFGQGTRLTVV.

This clone was counted once. The rearrangement uses TRBV19 and TRBJ2-2, with 8 positions matching TRBD2. The CDR3 spans 16 residues. With 5 bases clipped from V and 3 bases from J, the junction kept 8 bases outside the gene matches. Germline-derived CDR1 and CDR2 are LNHDA and SQIVND (reference sequence). The CDR3 is CASSAGSGGDTGELFF. For the CDR3, the DNA is TGTGCCAGTAGTGCTGGGTCGGGGGGGGACACCGGGGAGCTGTTTTTT.

This chain links TRBV7-9 with TRBJ2-7; D possibly corresponds to TRBD1 (6 bases). The CDR3 is 15 residues long. Trimming left V 2 bases short and J 2 bases short, with 13 bases between. Germline-derived CDR1 and CDR2 are SEHNR and FQNEAQ (reference sequence). The CDR3 coding sequence is TGTGCCAGCAGCTTAAAGGACAGCCTCGCCTACGAGCAGTACTTC. Protein product: CASSLKDSLAYEQYF. Looking up the rest from reference TRBV7-9 and TRBJ2-7 gives the full variable domain: DTGVSQNPRHKITKRGQNVTFRCDPISEHNRLYWYRQTLGQGPEFLTYFQNEAQLEKSRLLSDRFSAERPKGSFSTLEIQRTEQGDSAMYLCASSLKDSLAYEQYFGPGTRLTVT.

The genes are TRBV13 and TRBJ2-1; 7 positions match TRBD2. The CDR3 runs 14 residues. Germline V lookup: CDR1 PRHDT, CDR2 FYEKMQ (reference sequence). Germline trimming cut 3 bases from V and 6 bases from J; bases unmatched to any gene: 5. CDR3 coding DNA: TGTGCCAGCAGCTTCATTGGGACTATCAATGAGCAGTTCTTC. It encodes CASSFIGTINEQFF.

The rearrangement joins TRBV7-9 to TRBJ1-2; D is unclear. The V and J ends lost 2 bases and 6 bases respectively, with 7 bases between them. CDR1 is SEHNR and CDR2 is FQNEAQ in the germline V gene (reference sequence). The CDR3 totals 12 residues. CDR3 sequence reads: CASSLSIDGYTF. DNA of the CDR3: TGTGCCAGCAGCTTAAGCATCGATGGCTACACCTTC. The full variable domain, in which reference TRBV7-9 and TRBJ1-2 provide the parts outside the CDR3, is DTGVSQNPRHKITKRGQNVTFRCDPISEHNRLYWYRQTLGQGPEFLTYFQNEAQLEKSRLLSDRFSAERPKGSFSTLEIQRTEQGDSAMYLCASSLSIDGYTFGSGTRLTVV.

V gene TRBV12-3 or TRBV12-4 combines with J gene TRBJ1-2; D unresolved. This CDR3 region has 12 residues. V dropped 6 bases and J dropped 0 bases, with 5 bases sitting between them. CDR3 loop: CASRRANYGYTF. In DNA, the CDR3 is TGTGCCAGCAGGAGAGCTAACTATGGCTACACCTTC.

The chain carries TRBV29-1 and TRBJ2-3, with 9 positions matching TRBD1. Germline CDR1 reads SQVTM; CDR2 reads ANQGSEA. This CDR3 has 18 amino acids. The V gene end was trimmed by 0 bases and the J gene end by 5 bases; junction bases not matched to a gene: 15. The CDR3 nucleotides read TGCAGCGTTGAAGACGGGGGCACAGGGACAGGGCTTGTAGATACGCAGTATTTT. It codes for CSVEDGGTGTGLVDTQYF.

V is TRBV12-2 and J is TRBJ2-3; the table names TRBD2, a call not compared with the DNA. TRBV12-2 is a pseudogene segment. This CDR3 has 17 amino acids. The CDR3 region has the DNA TGTGCAAGTCGCTTAGCTCCAGAGGGGGGGCACACAGATACGCAGTATTTT. Its translation: CASRLAPEGGHTDTQYF.

The chain employs TRBV7-3 and TRBJ2-2; 8 positions agree with TRBD1. With V trimmed by 5 bases and J by 7 bases, 6 bases remained unmatched. Germline lookup yields CDR1 SGHTA and CDR2 FQGTGA. CDR3 length equals 14 residues. Here the CDR3 DNA reads TGTGCCAGCAGCGGAGACAGGGGTGGCGGGGAGCTGTTTTTT. Translation: CASSGDRGGGELFF.

The CDR3 DNA sequence: TGTGCCAGTAGTCCAACTAGCGGGGGGGCCTTTTTTTCTGAGACCCAGTACTTC. Amino acids: CASSPTSGGAFFSETQYF. This chain links TRBV19 with TRBJ2-5; 13 nucleotides line up with TRBD2. The CDR3 length is 18 residues. Germline lookup yields CDR1 LNHDA and CDR2 SQIVND (reference sequence). J was trimmed by 5 bases and V by 5 bases; bases with no gene match: 14.

The V and J genes are TRBV5-1 and TRBJ2-3, with TRBD2 matching over 9 bases. Per the germline V gene, CDR1 is SGHRS and CDR2 is YFSETQ. The trim removed 4 bases at V and 3 bases at J, leaving 6 bases unmatched. CDR3 length equals 15 residues. The chain's CDR3 is CASSGFLAGTDTQYF. DNA of the CDR3: TGCGCCAGCAGCGGTTTCCTAGCGGGGACAGATACGCAGTATTTT.

The V call is TRBV5-1, the J call TRBJ2-1; no clear D. CDR3 length: 12 residues. Germline V gene sequence: CDR1 SGHRS, CDR2 YFSETQ. V was trimmed by 6 bases and J by 5 bases, leaving 9 bases between them. The DNA of the CDR3 is TGCGCCAGCACGCCAGGAAACAATGAGCAGTTCTTC. The encoded protein is CASTPGNNEQFF. The full variable domain, in which reference TRBV5-1 and TRBJ2-1 provide the parts outside the CDR3, is KAGVTQTPRYLIKTRGQQVTLSCSPISGHRSVSWYQQTPGQGLQFLFEYFSETQRNKGNFPGRFSGRQFSNSRSEMNVSTLELGDSALYLCASTPGNNEQFFGPGTRLTVL.

V and J are TRBV20-1 and TRBJ1-3, with TRBD1 as a possible D gene (6 bases). The V end lost 3 bases, the J end lost 4 bases, and 19 bases lay between the germline ends. The germline V gene encodes CDR1 DFQATT and CDR2 SNEGSKA (reference sequence). This CDR3 is 16 amino acids long. The CDR3 DNA follows: TGCAGTGCTAGTCACTGGACAGATGGAAGGGGAAACACCATATATTTT. Translation: CSASHWTDGRGNTIYF.

The rearrangement links TRBV2 to TRBJ1-1; 7 bases map to TRBD1. The V segment lost 6 bases and the J segment 6 bases; nucleotides outside the gene matches: 13. The germline gives CDR1 SNHLY, CDR2 FYNNEI. The CDR3 runs 15 residues. The CDR3 sequence is CASSLQTGPSPEAFF. CDR3 in DNA: TGTGCCAGCAGCCTGCAGACAGGGCCGTCCCCTGAAGCTTTCTTT.

Written as DNA, the CDR3 is TGTGCCTGGAGTTACCAGGGACTAGCGGGGGCCCGCACCAACTACGAGCAGTACTTC. Its protein is CAWSYQGLAGARTNYEQYF. V and J are TRBV30 and TRBJ2-7, with 14 bases that match TRBD2. After removal of 2 bases from V and 3 bases from J, the junction contained 15 bases not matched to a gene. Per the germline V gene, CDR1 is GTSNPN and CDR2 is SVGIG (reference sequence). The CDR3 is made up of 19 amino acids.

This clone was observed a few times. The chain joins TRBV3-1 (or the pseudogene TRBV3-2) to TRBJ2-7, with 7 nucleotides matching TRBD1. J gave up 5 bases and V 6 bases, and 7 bases lay outside the gene matches. The germline V gene has CDR1 LGHDT and CDR2 YNNKEL (reference sequence). The CDR3 loop spans 13 amino acids. CDR3 DNA: TGTGCCAGCAGACGAACAGGGGACAACGAGCAGTACTTC. It translates to CASRRTGDNEQYF.

The chain recombines TRBV7-2 with TRBJ1-1, with D possibly TRBD1 on 5 matching bases. The CDR3 runs 14 residues. Trimming cost V 5 bases and J 5 bases, with 15 bases left between them. The germline gives CDR1 SGHTA, CDR2 FQGNSA. The CDR3 nucleotides read TGTGCCAGCAGCGGCAGGGTTGAGGAGACTGAAGCTTTCTTT. This translates into CASSGRVEETEAFF.

The chain carries TRBV7-9 and TRBJ2-5; 8 bases match TRBD2. Germline lookup yields CDR1 SEHNR and CDR2 FQNEAQ (reference sequence). J was trimmed by 3 bases and V by 7 bases; bases with no gene match: 4. The CDR3 totals 13 residues. CDR3 bases: TGTGCCAGCAACCGAGCGGGAGAAGAGACCCAGTACTTC. Translated, it gives CASNRAGEETQYF.

V is TRBV21-1 and J is TRBJ2-7; the table names TRBD2, a call not compared with the DNA. TRBV21-1 is a pseudogene locus. CDR3 length equals 14 residues. CDR3 nucleotide sequence: TGTGCCAGCGGATACCGGGAGGTAGCACACGAGCAGTACTTC. Protein: CASGYREVAHEQYF.

V usage is TRBV4-3 and J usage is TRBJ1-1; TRBD1 matches at 8 bases. The CDR3 sequence is 12 residues long. V dropped 4 bases and J dropped 10; count of bases not matched to a gene: 5. Germline V gene lookup returns CDR1 LGHNA and CDR2 YSLEER. The chain's CDR3 is CASSLPGQVAFF. The CDR3 nucleotides read TGCGCCAGCAGCCTTCCGGGACAGGTAGCTTTCTTT.